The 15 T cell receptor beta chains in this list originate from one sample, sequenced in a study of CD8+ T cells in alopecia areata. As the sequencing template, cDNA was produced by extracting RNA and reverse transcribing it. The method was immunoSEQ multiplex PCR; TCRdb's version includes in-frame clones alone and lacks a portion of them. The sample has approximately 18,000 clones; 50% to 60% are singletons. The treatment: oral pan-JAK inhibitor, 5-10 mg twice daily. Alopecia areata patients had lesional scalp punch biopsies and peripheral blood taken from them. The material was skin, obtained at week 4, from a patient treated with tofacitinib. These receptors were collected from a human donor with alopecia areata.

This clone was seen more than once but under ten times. CDR3 DNA: TGTGCCAGCAGCTTGGGCGGGGGGGCTGGAGAGACCCAGTACTTC. Encoded protein: CASSLGGGAGETQYF. The J gene is TRBJ2-5, the V gene TRBV7-2; 9 nucleotides align to TRBD2. The CDR3 length is 15 residues. CDR1 and CDR2 from the germline V gene are SGHTA and FQGNSA. The V segment lost 3 bases and the J segment 4 bases; nucleotides outside the gene matches: 6.

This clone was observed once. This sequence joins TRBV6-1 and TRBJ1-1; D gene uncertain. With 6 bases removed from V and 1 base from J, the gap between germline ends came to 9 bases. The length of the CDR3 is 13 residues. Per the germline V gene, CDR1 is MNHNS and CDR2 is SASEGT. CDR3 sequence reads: CASRNDQNTEAFF. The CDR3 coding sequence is TGTGCCAGCAGGAACGACCAGAACACTGAAGCTTTCTTT.

The CDR3 sequence is CASSLWTSVEQFF. The CDR3 bases are TGTGCCAGCAGCTTGTGGACTAGTGTGGAGCAGTTCTTC. V usage is TRBV11-2 and J usage is TRBJ2-1; 7 bases fit TRBD2. CDR3 length equals 13 residues. J lost 10 bases, V lost 3 bases, and 6 bases had no gene match. Germline values: CDR1 SGHAT, CDR2 FQNNGV.

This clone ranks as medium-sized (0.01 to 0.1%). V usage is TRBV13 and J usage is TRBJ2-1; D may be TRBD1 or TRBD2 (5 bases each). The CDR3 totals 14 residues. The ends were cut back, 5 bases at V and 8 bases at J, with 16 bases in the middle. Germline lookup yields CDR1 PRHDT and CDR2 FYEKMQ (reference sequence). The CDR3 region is CASSATGTRDEQFF. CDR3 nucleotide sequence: TGTGCCAGCAGCGCCACCGGGACGAGGGATGAGCAGTTCTTC.

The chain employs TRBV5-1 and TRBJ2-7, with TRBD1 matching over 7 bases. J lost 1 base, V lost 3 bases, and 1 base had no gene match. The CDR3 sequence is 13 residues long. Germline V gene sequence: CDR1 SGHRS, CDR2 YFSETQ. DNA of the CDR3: TGCGCCAGCAGCTCGGGACAGTCCTACGAGCAGTACTTC. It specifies CASSSGQSYEQYF. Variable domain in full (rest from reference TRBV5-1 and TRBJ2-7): KAGVTQTPRYLIKTRGQQVTLSCSPISGHRSVSWYQQTPGQGLQFLFEYFSETQRNKGNFPGRFSGRQFSNSRSEMNVSTLELGDSALYLCASSSGQSYEQYFGPGTRLTVT.

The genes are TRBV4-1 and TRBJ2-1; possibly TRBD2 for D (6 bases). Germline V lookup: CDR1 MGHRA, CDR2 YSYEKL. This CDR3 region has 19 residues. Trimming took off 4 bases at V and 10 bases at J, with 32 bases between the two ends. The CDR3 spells CASSRIPPPRLDRFGEQFF. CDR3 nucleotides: TGCGCCAGCAGCCGAATACCCCCCCCCAGACTAGACCGCTTCGGGGAGCAGTTCTTC.

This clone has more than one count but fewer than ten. The CDR3 sequence: CASSSFGQTYEQYF. CDR3 DNA sequence: TGTGCCAGCAGTTCCTTCGGACAAACTTACGAGCAGTACTTC. The chain joins TRBV6-6 to TRBJ2-7; D is perhaps TRBD1 (5 bases). V was trimmed by 4 bases and J by 4 bases, leaving 14 bases between them. The CDR3 length is 14 residues. Germline V gene lookup returns CDR1 MNHNY and CDR2 SVGAGI (reference sequence).

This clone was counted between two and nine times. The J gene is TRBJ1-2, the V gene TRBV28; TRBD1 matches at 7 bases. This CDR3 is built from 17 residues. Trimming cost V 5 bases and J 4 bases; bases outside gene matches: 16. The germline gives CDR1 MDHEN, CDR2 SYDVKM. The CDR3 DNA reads TGTGCCAGCAGTCCCCATAGGGGGCGGAGGAGCTCCTATGGCTACACCTTC. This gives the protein CASSPHRGRRSSYGYTF.

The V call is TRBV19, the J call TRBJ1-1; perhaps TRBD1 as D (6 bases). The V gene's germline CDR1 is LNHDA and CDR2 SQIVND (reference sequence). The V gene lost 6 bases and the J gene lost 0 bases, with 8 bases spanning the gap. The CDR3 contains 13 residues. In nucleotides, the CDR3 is TGTGCCAGTAGCGGACAGTTGAACACTGAAGCTTTCTTT. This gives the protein CASSGQLNTEAFF.

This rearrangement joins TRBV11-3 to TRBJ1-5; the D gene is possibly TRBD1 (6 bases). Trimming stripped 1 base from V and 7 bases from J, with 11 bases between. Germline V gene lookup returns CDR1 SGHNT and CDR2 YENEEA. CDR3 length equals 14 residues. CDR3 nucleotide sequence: TGTGCCAGCAGCTTAGTTCAGGGGAGCCAGCCCCAGCATTTT. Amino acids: CASSLVQGSQPQHF.

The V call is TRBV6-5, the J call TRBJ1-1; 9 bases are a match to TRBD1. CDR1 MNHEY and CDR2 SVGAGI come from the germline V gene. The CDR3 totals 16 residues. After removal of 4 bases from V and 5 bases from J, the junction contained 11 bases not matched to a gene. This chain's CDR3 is CASSSRLQGASTEAFF. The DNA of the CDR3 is TGTGCCAGCAGTTCCCGATTACAGGGGGCGTCTACTGAAGCTTTCTTT.

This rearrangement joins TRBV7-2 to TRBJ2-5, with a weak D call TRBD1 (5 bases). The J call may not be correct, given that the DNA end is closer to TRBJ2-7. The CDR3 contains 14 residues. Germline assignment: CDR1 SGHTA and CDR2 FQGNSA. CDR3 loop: CASSLGRGSYEQYF. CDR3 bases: TGTGCCAGCAGCTTAGGAAGGGGATCCTACGAGCAGTACTTC.

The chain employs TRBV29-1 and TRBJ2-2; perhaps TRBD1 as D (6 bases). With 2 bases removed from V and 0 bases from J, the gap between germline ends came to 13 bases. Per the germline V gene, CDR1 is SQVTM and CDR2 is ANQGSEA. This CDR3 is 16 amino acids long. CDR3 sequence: CSVEKGRGSNTGELFF. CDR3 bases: TGCAGCGTTGAAAAGGGCAGGGGTTCGAACACCGGGGAGCTGTTTTTT.

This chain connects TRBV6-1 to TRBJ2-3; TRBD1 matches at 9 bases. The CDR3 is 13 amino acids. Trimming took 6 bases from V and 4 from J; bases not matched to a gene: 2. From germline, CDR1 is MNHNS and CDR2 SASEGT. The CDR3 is CASRTGGADTQYF. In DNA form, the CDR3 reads TGTGCCAGCAGGACAGGGGGTGCAGATACGCAGTATTTT.

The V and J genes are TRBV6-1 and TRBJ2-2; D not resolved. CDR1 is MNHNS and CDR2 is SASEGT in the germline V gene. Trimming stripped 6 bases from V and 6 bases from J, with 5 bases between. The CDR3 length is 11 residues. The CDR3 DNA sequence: TGTGCCAGCAGATGGGCCGGGGAGCTGTTTTTT. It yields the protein CASRWAGELFF.